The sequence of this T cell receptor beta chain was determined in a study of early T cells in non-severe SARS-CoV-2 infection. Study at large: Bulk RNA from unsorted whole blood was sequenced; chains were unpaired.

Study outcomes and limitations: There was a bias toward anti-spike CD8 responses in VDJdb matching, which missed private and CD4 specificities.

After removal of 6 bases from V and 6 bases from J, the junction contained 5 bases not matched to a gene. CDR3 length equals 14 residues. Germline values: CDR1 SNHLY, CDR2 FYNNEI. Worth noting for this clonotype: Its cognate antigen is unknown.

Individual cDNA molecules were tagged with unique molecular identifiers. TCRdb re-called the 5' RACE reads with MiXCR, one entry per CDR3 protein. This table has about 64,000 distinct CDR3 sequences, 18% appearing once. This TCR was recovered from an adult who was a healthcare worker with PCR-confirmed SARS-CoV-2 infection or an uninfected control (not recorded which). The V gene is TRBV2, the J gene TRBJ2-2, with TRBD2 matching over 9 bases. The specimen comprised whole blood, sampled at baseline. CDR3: CASRGLALAGELFF. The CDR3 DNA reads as TGTGCCAGCAGGGGACTAGCATTAGCCGGGGAGCTGTTTTTT.